Sequencing of this TCR beta chain was carried out in a study of T-cell reconstitution after alpha-beta-depleted transplantation in children. About this clonotype: The target antigen is unknown.

The study's findings and limits: The study reportedly traced alpha-beta T cells about two months after transplant to several hundred expanded graft clones. Some patients' high day-60 TCRbeta diversity was traced to surviving recipient T cells and thymic progenitors. At the one-year point after transplant, T-cell counts and TCRbeta diversity were found to come mostly from T cells that had been newly produced.

The CDR3 contains 9 residues. Unique molecular identifiers were incorporated into the prepared TCRbeta library. MiXCR, run by TCRdb on the PCR reads, gives a single entry per CDR3 protein. The sample contains 600,000 to 700,000 distinct CDR3 sequences, 10% to 15% of which appear only once. J is TRBJ2-1 and V is TRBV21-1; the DNA was not used to check the table's D call, TRBD1. TRBV21-1 is reported as a pseudogene. The sequence was obtained from a girl aged 2-10 years with congenital amegakaryocytic thrombocytopenia, due to receive a stem cell transplant. Specimen: PBMCs, collected before TCRalphabeta/CD19-depleted stem cell transplant. In nucleotides, the CDR3 is TGTGCCAAAGGACAGGTCGTTCTCTTC. Its protein is CAKGQVVLF.